This is a list of T cell receptor beta chains from one sample in a study of blood T cell repertoires in COVID-19. Clones were sequenced by immunoSEQ multiplex PCR, and TCRdb holds only the in-frame ones, with some missing. The data show roughly 300,000 clones, about nine tenths seen once. The sample taken for sequencing was PBMCs or T cells enriched from blood (not recorded which). The receptors stem from a woman under 40 who had recovered from COVID-19. Each CDR3 is given with its conserved first and last residue. The D gene is left open where the match is weak. Where a row states a size, it is once, few, many or the class of an expanded clone; other rows omit it.

V	D	size	J	DNA	CDR3
TRBV3-1/TRBV3-2	-	-	TRBJ2-7	TGTGCCAGCAGCCAAGGTCCTAGCGATTCCTACGAGCAGTACTTC	CASSQGPSDSYEQYF
TRBV4-1	TRBD1	-	TRBJ2-7	TGCGCCAGCTCCCCCGGGACAGGGAGCGACGAGCAGTACTTC	CASSPGTGSDEQYF
TRBV29-1	-	-	TRBJ2-1	TGCAGCGTTCCCATAGGGGAAATTGAGCAGTTCTTC	CSVPIGEIEQFF
TRBV7-9	TRBD1	-	TRBJ1-1	TGTGCCAGCAGCACCTACAGGGGGCGAGAAACTGAAGCTTTCTTT	CASSTYRGRETEAFF
TRBV18	-	-	TRBJ2-4	TGTGCCAGCTCACCAGGGTCGCAGGCTACCCGTGGGGCCAAAAACATTCAGTACTTC	CASSPGSQATRGAKNIQYF
TRBV19	-	-	TRBJ2-7	TGTGCCAGTAGCCAACAGGGACGAACCTACGAGCAGTACTTC	CASSQQGRTYEQYF
TRBV15	TRBD2	-	TRBJ2-1	TGTGCCACCAGCAGACCGGGAGAGCGGGGGACCAATGAGCAGTTCTTC	CATSRPGERGTNEQFF
TRBV5-4	TRBD2	-	TRBJ2-1	TGTGCCAGCAGCTTTGGGCCGGGAGGGAACAATGAGCAGTTCTTC	CASSFGPGGNNEQFF
TRBV7-2	-	-	TRBJ1-2	TGTGCCAGCAGCTTATGGTCGGGAAGGGACTATGGCTACACCTTC	CASSLWSGRDYGYTF
TRBV5-1	TRBD2	-	TRBJ2-1	TGCGCCAGCAGCAAGGGACTAGCGGGAGTGGCGGATGAGCAGTTCTTC	CASSKGLAGVADEQFF
TRBV28	-	-	TRBJ1-3	TGTGCCAGCAGTTTACATCCGGACAGCTTAATTGGAAACACCATATATTTT	CASSLHPDSLIGNTIYF
TRBV28	TRBD1	-	TRBJ1-5	TGTGCCAGCAGACCGGGACAGCATAATCAGCCCCAGCATTTT	CASRPGQHNQPQHF
TRBV27	TRBD2	once	TRBJ2-3	TGTGCCAGCAACCGAGCGGGAGTCCCAGACGGCGAGTGGGTAGATACGCAGTATTTT	CASNRAGVPDGEWVDTQYF